The 25 T cell receptor beta chains reported below all come from one sample, sequenced in a study of blood T cell repertoires in COVID-19. Here immunoSEQ multiplex PCR was the method, and the copy in TCRdb shows in-frame clones only, minus some. The sample lists 45,000 to 65,000 clones, roughly 81% occurring once. What was sequenced was peripheral blood. These TCRs come from a woman aged 55-70 years with acute or convalescent COVID-19.

CDR3 DNA sequence: TGTGCCAGCAGCTTAGGACTAGCGGGGGGGCGAGAGACCCAGTACTTC. It yields the protein CASSLGLAGGRETQYF. The genes are TRBV7-2 and TRBJ2-5, with 14 bases fitting TRBD2. The CDR3 extends over 16 amino acids. V shed 1 base and J 4 bases; nucleotides not matched to a gene: 2. Germline values: CDR1 SGHTA, CDR2 FQGNSA.

This clone was observed once. The CDR3 DNA sequence: TGTGCCAGCAGCCAAGATCTCGGACCCGGAGGGGAGACCCAGTACTTC. Amino acids: CASSQDLGPGGETQYF. The chain joins TRBV3-1 (or the pseudogene TRBV3-2) to TRBJ2-5, with D perhaps TRBD2 (6 bases). Germline V gene sequence: CDR1 LGHDT, CDR2 YNNKEL (reference sequence). CDR3 length: 16 amino acids. Deletions cut 0 bases from V and 5 bases from J, with 16 bases between.

The genes are TRBV7-9 and TRBJ1-1, with 7 bases lining up with TRBD1. The CDR3 runs to 16 residues. V shed 5 bases and J 0 bases; nucleotides not matched to a gene: 9. Germline CDR1 SEHNR, CDR2 FQNEAQ (reference sequence). CDR3 bases: TGTGCCAGCAGCCCAGGGGGTCCGATCATGAACACTGAAGCTTTCTTT. Translating gives CASSPGGPIMNTEAFF.

J is TRBJ1-3 and V is TRBV5-1; D may be TRBD1 (6 bases). This CDR3 contains 14 residues. Germline assignment: CDR1 SGHRS and CDR2 YFSETQ. The germline V and J ends were trimmed by 6 bases and 1 base, with 11 bases remaining between them. The CDR3 coding sequence is TGCGCCAGCAACGGGGGGCAATCTGGAAACACCATATATTTT. Its translation is CASNGGQSGNTIYF.

This chain uses TRBV5-6 with TRBJ2-5; D ambiguous. The CDR3 has 14 amino acids. Trimming removed 0 bases at V and 4 bases at J, with 10 bases between. The V gene's germline CDR1 is SGHDT and CDR2 YYEEEE. The CDR3 DNA reads TGTGCCAGCAGCTTGGCCTTGGCTCGAGAGACCCAGTACTTC. Translating it yields CASSLALARETQYF.

The chain is built from TRBV6-4 and TRBJ1-1, with D hard to call. This CDR3 spans 13 amino acids. The germline V gene encodes CDR1 MRHNA and CDR2 SNTAGT. Trimming shortened V by 4 bases and J by 1 base, and 7 bases separated the two germline ends. The CDR3 DNA sequence: TGTGCCAGCAGTGTGGCAGAGAACACTGAAGCTTTCTTT. Translation gives CASSVAENTEAFF.

This sequence joins TRBV19 and TRBJ2-5; TRBD2 might be the D (5 bases). V lost 5 bases, J lost 2 bases, and 12 bases lay in between. The CDR3 sequence is 14 residues long. Germline V lookup: CDR1 LNHDA, CDR2 SQIVND (reference sequence). DNA for the CDR3: TGTGCCAGTAGTCCTAGGGCGGGTCAAGAGACCCAGTACTTC. Its protein is CASSPRAGQETQYF.

A few counts support this clone. J is TRBJ1-4 and V is TRBV5-5; a possible D gene is TRBD1 (6 bases). The V end was cut by 4 bases, the J end by 4 bases, with 11 bases between. The CDR3 has 14 residues. Per the germline V gene, CDR1 is SGHKS and CDR2 is YYEKEE (reference sequence). CDR3 nucleotide sequence: TGTGCCAGCAGCCGGACAGCCAGTAATGAAAAACTGTTTTTT. Protein product: CASSRTASNEKLFF.

The V gene is TRBV4-1, the J gene TRBJ1-4; unclear D gene. Trimming pared 0 bases from V and 2 bases from J, leaving 10 bases between. CDR1 and CDR2 from the germline V gene are MGHRA and YSYEKL. The CDR3 has 16 residues. DNA for the CDR3: TGCGCCAGCAGCCAAGATATGGGCGTTACTAATGAAAAACTGTTTTTT. Translating it yields CASSQDMGVTNEKLFF.

The chain couples TRBV7-3 to TRBJ2-3; TRBD2 matches 9 bases. After removal of 3 bases from V and 1 base from J, the junction contained 5 bases not matched to a gene. The CDR3 is 16 amino acids. Germline CDR1 and CDR2: SGHTA and FQGTGA. As DNA, the CDR3 is TGTGCCAGCAGCTTTCTAGCGGGGCGGGGCACAGATACGCAGTATTTT. Translating it yields CASSFLAGRGTDTQYF.

The V call is TRBV29-1, the J call TRBJ1-2; a possible D gene is TRBD1 (5 bases). The CDR3 loop spans 13 amino acids. Per germline, CDR1 SQVTM and CDR2 ANQGSEA. V was pared by 7 bases and J by 4 bases, with 16 bases between. In nucleotides, the CDR3 is TGCAGCGCCAGCCCGGGGGAGGGCTATGGCTACACCTTC. This codes for CSASPGEGYGYTF.

The gene calls are TRBV21-1 and TRBJ2-7; the table's D call, TRBD1, was not checked against the DNA. TRBV21-1 has pseudogene status. The CDR3 runs 16 residues. For the CDR3, the DNA is TGTGCCAGCAGCAAAGCGATTCTACAGGACCACTACGAGCAGTACTTC. It is translated as CASSKAILQDHYEQYF.

V and J are TRBV24-1 and TRBJ2-2; D perhaps matches TRBD1 (6 bases). Germline CDR1 reads KGHDR; CDR2 reads SFDVKD. V lost 1 base and J lost 8, with 16 bases in between. This CDR3 has 16 residues. The DNA for the CDR3 is TGTGCCACCAGTGATTTCTCGGACAGACTAATTGGGGAGCTGTTTTTT. Translation gives CATSDFSDRLIGELFF.

The chain recombines TRBV18 with TRBJ2-2, with a weak D call TRBD1 (6 bases). The V end lost 2 bases, the J end lost 1 base, and 8 bases lay between the germline ends. Germline CDR1 KGHSH, CDR2 LQKENI. This CDR3 is built from 15 residues. The CDR3 sequence: CASSPADRNTGELFF. The CDR3 DNA follows: TGTGCCAGCTCACCAGCGGACAGGAACACCGGGGAGCTGTTTTTT.

This chain joins TRBV6-1 and TRBJ2-5, with 9 bases matching TRBD1. The CDR3 consists of 17 residues. Per the germline V gene, CDR1 is MNHNS and CDR2 is SASEGT. J gave up 2 bases and V 3 bases, and 10 bases lay outside the gene matches. This chain's CDR3 is CASSDRGTGKSQETQYF. CDR3 DNA sequence: TGTGCCAGCAGTGATCGGGGGACAGGGAAGAGTCAAGAGACCCAGTACTTC.

The rearrangement uses TRBV3-1 (or the pseudogene TRBV3-2) and TRBJ2-1; possibly TRBD1 for D (6 bases). The CDR3 is 14 amino acids. V lost 0 bases and J lost 14, with 17 bases in between. The germline gives CDR1 LGHDT, CDR2 YNNKEL (reference sequence). CDR3 amino acids: CASSQDTISGQKFF. CDR3 sequence (DNA): TGTGCCAGCAGCCAAGATACAATAAGTGGACAGAAGTTCTTC.

This chain connects TRBV19 to TRBJ1-1; possible D gene TRBD1, 6 bases. CDR1 LNHDA and CDR2 SQIVND come from the germline V gene (reference sequence). The V end lost 6 bases, the J end lost 1 base, and 12 bases lay between the germline ends. The CDR3 is 14 amino acids. The CDR3 spells CASRDRGGNTEAFF. CDR3 bases: TGTGCCAGTAGGGACAGAGGAGGGAACACTGAAGCTTTCTTT.

J is TRBJ2-7 and V is TRBV4-2; 7 bases fit TRBD2. This CDR3 region has 16 residues. Germline trimming cut 1 base from V and 4 bases from J; bases unmatched to any gene: 10. Germline CDR1 and CDR2: LGHNA and YNFKEQ. This CDR3 reads CASSQVGSGRNYEQYF. The CDR3 DNA reads as TGTGCCAGCAGCCAAGTTGGGTCCGGGAGGAATTACGAGCAGTACTTC.

The chain combines TRBV5-5 with TRBJ1-2; a possible D gene is TRBD1 (5 bases). CDR1 is SGHKS and CDR2 is YYEKEE in the germline V gene (reference sequence). This CDR3 comprises 16 residues. Trimming stripped 0 bases from V and 8 bases from J, with 20 bases between. The CDR3 bases are TGTGCCAGCAGCTTGGCAGGGTCTTCGACAGAGAAGGGCTACACCTTC. Residues: CASSLAGSSTEKGYTF.

The V gene is TRBV6-5, the J gene TRBJ1-1, with TRBD1 matching 7 bases. CDR3 length: 15 amino acids. V shed 5 bases and J 0 bases; nucleotides not matched to a gene: 6. Per germline, CDR1 MNHEY and CDR2 SVGAGI. CDR3 nucleotide sequence: TGTGCCAGCAGTACCCCAGGGGGAATGAACACTGAAGCTTTCTTT. Encoded protein: CASSTPGGMNTEAFF.

This clone was observed once. The chain joins TRBV6-5 to TRBJ2-2; the match to TRBD1 covers 7 bases. The CDR3 spans 15 residues. Trimming removed 6 bases from V and 2 bases from J; junction bases left unmatched: 6. Germline CDR1 and CDR2: MNHEY and SVGAGI. The CDR3 coding sequence is TGTGCCAGCAGGGCCGGGACAGTTAACACCGGGGAGCTGTTTTTT. Translated, it gives CASRAGTVNTGELFF.

J is TRBJ1-4 and V is TRBV27; D gene unclear. V lost 4 bases, J lost 3 bases, and 12 bases lay in between. The germline gives CDR1 MNHEY, CDR2 SMNVEV (reference sequence). This CDR3 is 15 amino acids long. The CDR3 loop reads CASSSSRVANEKLFF. CDR3 DNA sequence: TGTGCCAGCAGTTCCTCACGGGTAGCTAATGAAAAACTGTTTTTT.

The chain is built from TRBV7-3 and TRBJ2-1; D not certain. The CDR3 has 12 residues. V shed 3 bases and J shed 5 bases, with 5 bases lying between them. Germline loops: CDR1 SGHTA, CDR2 FQGTGA. The CDR3 DNA reads TGTGCCAGCAGCTTCAACAACAATGAGCAGTTCTTC. Translating it yields CASSFNNNEQFF.

The chain joins TRBV19 to TRBJ2-1; the D gene is possibly TRBD1 (6 bases). V was clipped by 5 bases and J by 4 bases, with 15 bases between them. Germline CDR1 is LNHDA and CDR2 is SQIVND (reference sequence). This CDR3 has 15 residues. Here the CDR3 DNA reads TGTGCCAGTAGTGTACAGGGTACGGGGTACAATGAGCAGTTCTTC. Its translation: CASSVQGTGYNEQFF.

This clone was seen more than once but under ten times. This rearrangement joins TRBV21-1 to TRBJ1-1; TRBD1 is the table's D call, not checked against the DNA. TRBV21-1 is classified as a pseudogene. The CDR3 extends over 15 amino acids. For the CDR3, the DNA is TGTGCCAGCAGCAAAGGGGGACAGGATGACACTGAAGCTTTCTTT. Encoded protein: CASSKGGQDDTEAFF.